This T cell receptor beta chain was recorded in a study of shared clonotypes between healthy human individuals. Study details: The plates for each donor numbered three CD4 naive, three CD4 memory, two CD8 naive and one CD8 memory.

Whole-study findings and limits: Represented diversity, genetic and exposure-history alike, was limited by few donors.

As for this clone: The antigen is unknown.

This CDR3 is built from 15 residues. V dropped 2 bases and J dropped 5 bases, with 16 bases sitting between them. Looked up from germline, CDR1 is SGDLS and CDR2 is YYNGEE. It was CD45RO-negative cells, positively selected for CCR7, that made up naive CD8 cells, with terminally differentiated effector memory CD45RA+ cells excluded. On sorted subsets, replicate PCRs used 150 to 250 ng DNA, or some 27,000 T cell genomes. Authors' methods: From ImmunoSEQ came sequences covering only the junction and carrying no quality scores, so filtering differed. TCRdb's copy holds only in-frame clones and misses some; the assay was immunoSEQ multiplex PCR. That table supplies the V and J calls and clone size; D and trimming were determined from the DNA. The table lists about 2.1 million clones, approximately 92% of them singletons, with about 1.7% in the top ten.

This sequence originates from a man between 18 and 35 years old in good health. Some clones in this sample may be carry-over from other donors' samples. This chain uses TRBV9 with TRBJ2-5; D may correspond to TRBD1 or TRBD2 (5 bases each). Specimen: naive CD8+ T cells from PBMCs. The CDR3 DNA sequence: TGTGCCAGCAGCGTTTCCGGGGCGGAGAGGGAGACCCAGTACTTC. Its protein product is CASSVSGAERETQYF.